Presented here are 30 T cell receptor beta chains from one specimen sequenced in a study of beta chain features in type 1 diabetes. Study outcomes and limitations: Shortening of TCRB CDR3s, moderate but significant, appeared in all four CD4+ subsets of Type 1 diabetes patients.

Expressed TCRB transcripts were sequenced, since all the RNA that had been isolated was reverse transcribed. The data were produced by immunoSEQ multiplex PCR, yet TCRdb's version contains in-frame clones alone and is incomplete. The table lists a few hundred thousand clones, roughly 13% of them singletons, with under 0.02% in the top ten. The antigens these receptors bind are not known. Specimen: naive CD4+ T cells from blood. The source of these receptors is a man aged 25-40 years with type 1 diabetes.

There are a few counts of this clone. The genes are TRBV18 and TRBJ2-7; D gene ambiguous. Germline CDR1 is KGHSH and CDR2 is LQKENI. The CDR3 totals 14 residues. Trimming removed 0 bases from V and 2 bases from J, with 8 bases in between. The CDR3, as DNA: TGTGCCAGCTCACCACCGTCAGAAGCCTACGAGCAGTACTTC. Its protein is CASSPPSEAYEQYF.

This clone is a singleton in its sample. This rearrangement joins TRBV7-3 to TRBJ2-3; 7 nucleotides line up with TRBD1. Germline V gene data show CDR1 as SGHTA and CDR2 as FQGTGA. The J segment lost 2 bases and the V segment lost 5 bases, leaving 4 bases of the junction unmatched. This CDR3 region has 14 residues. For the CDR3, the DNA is TGTGCCAGCAGCCGTACAGGGGCCACAGATACGCAGTATTTT. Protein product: CASSRTGATDTQYF.

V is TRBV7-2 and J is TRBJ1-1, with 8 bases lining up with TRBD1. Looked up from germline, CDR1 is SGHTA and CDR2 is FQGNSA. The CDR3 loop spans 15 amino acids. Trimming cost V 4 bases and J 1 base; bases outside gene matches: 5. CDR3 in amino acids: CASSSQGVGNTEAFF. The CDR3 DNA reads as TGTGCCAGCAGCTCACAGGGGGTGGGGAACACTGAAGCTTTCTTT. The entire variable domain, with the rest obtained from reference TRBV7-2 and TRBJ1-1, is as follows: GAGVSQSPSNKVTEKGKDVELRCDPISGHTALYWYRQSLGQGLEFLIYFQGNSAPDKSGLPSDRFSAERTGGSVSTLTIQRTQQEDSAVYLCASSSQGVGNTEAFFGQGTRLTVV.

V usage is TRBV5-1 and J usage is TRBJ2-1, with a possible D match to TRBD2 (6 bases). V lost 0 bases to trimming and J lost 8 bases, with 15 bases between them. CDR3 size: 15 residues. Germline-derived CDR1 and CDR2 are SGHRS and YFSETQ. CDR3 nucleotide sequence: TGCGCCAGCAGCTTGGTCGTCCGGGACTCCGATGAGCAGTTCTTC. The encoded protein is CASSLVVRDSDEQFF.

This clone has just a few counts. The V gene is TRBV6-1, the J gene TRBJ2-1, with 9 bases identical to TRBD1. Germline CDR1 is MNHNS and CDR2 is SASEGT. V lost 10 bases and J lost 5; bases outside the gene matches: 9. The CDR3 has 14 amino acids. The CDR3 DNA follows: TGTGCCACCTCCGGGACAGGGACCAACAATGAGCAGTTCTTC. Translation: CATSGTGTNNEQFF.

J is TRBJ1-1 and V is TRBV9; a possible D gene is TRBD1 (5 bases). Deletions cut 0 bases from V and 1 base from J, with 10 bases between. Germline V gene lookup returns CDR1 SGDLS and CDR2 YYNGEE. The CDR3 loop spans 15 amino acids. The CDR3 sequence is CASSVGGAQNTEAFF. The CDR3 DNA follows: TGTGCCAGCAGCGTAGGCGGGGCCCAGAACACTGAAGCTTTCTTT. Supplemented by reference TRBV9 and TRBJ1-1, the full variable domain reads DSGVTQTPKHLITATGQRVTLRCSPRSGDLSVYWYQQSLDQGLQFLIQYYNGEERAKGNILERFSAQQFPDLHSELNLSSLELGDSALYFCASSVGGAQNTEAFFGQGTRLTVV.

This chain's CDR3 is CASSRGKSYEQYF. DNA of the CDR3: TGTGCCAGCAGCAGAGGGAAGTCCTACGAGCAGTACTTC. The genes are TRBV11-2 and TRBJ2-7; weak D call: TRBD2 (5 bases). V dropped 5 bases and J dropped 1 base, with 9 bases sitting between them. Germline V gives CDR1 SGHAT, CDR2 FQNNGV. CDR3 length: 13 amino acids. The whole variable domain, remainder taken from reference TRBV11-2 and TRBJ2-7, is EAGVAQSPRYKIIEKRQSVAFWCNPISGHATLYWYQQILGQGPKLLIQFQNNGVVDDSQLPKDRFSAERLKGVDSTLKIQPAKLEDSAVYLCASSRGKSYEQYFGPGTRLTVT.

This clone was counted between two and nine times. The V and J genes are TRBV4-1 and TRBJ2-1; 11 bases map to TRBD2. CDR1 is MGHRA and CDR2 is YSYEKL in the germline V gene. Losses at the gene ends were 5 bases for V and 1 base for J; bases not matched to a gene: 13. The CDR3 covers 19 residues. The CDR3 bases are TGCGCCAGCAGCAAAATGAGCACTAGCGGGAGAGGATCCTACAATGAGCAGTTCTTC. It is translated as CASSKMSTSGRGSYNEQFF.

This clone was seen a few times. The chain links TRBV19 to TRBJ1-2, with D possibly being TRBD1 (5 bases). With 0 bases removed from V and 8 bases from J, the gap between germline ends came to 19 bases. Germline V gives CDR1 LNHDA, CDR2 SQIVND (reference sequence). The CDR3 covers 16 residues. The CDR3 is CASSIDPGGASRGYTF. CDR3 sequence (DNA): TGTGCCAGTAGTATAGATCCGGGAGGGGCTTCGAGAGGCTACACCTTC.

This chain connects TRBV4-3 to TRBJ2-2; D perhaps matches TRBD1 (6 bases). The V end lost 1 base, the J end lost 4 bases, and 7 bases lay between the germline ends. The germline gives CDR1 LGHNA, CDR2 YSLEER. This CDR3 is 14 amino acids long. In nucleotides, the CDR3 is TGCGCCAGCAGCCAAGGGACAGTCACCGGGGAGCTGTTTTTT. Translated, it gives CASSQGTVTGELFF.

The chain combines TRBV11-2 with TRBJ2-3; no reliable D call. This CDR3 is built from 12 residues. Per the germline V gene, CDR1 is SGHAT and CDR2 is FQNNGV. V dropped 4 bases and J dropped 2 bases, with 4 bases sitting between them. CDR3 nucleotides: TGTGCCAGCAGCTCCTACACAGATACGCAGTATTTT. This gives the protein CASSSYTDTQYF.

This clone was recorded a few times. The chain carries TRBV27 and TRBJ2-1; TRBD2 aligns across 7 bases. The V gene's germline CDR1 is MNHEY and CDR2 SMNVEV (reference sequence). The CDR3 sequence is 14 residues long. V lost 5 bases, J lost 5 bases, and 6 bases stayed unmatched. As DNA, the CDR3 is TGTGCCAGCAGTACCAAGGGACTACACAATGAGCAGTTCTTC. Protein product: CASSTKGLHNEQFF.

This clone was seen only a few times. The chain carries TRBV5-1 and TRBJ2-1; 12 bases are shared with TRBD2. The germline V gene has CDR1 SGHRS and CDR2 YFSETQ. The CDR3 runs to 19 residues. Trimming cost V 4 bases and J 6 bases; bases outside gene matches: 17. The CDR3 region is CASSAALAGGNRPGNEQFF. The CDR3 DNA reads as TGCGCCAGCAGCGCGGCACTAGCGGGAGGCAACAGACCGGGCAATGAGCAGTTCTTC. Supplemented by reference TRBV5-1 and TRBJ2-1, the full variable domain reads KAGVTQTPRYLIKTRGQQVTLSCSPISGHRSVSWYQQTPGQGLQFLFEYFSETQRNKGNFPGRFSGRQFSNSRSEMNVSTLELGDSALYLCASSAALAGGNRPGNEQFFGPGTRLTVL.

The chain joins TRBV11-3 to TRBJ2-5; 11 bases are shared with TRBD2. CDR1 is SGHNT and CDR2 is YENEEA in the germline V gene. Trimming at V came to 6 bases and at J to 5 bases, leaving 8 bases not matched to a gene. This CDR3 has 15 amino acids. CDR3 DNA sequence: TGTGCCAGCAGTCTAGCGGGAGGAGGCCGGGAGACCCAGTACTTC. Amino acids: CASSLAGGGRETQYF. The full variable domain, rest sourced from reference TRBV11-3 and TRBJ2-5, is EAGVVQSPRYKIIEKKQPVAFWCNPISGHNTLYWYLQNLGQGPELLIRYENEEAVDDSQLPKDRFSAERLKGVDSTLKIQPAELGDSAVYLCASSLAGGGRETQYFGPGTRLLVL.

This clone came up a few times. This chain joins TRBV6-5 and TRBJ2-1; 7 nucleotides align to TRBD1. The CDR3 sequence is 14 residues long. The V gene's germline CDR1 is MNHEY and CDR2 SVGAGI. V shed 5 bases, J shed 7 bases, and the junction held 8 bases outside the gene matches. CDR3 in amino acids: CASSPQGLGNEQFF. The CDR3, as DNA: TGTGCCAGCAGTCCACAGGGGCTGGGGAATGAGCAGTTCTTC.

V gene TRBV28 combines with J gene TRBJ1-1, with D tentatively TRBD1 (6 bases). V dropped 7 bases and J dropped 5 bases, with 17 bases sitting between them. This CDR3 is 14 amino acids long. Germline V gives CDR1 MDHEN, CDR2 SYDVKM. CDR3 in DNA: TGTGCCAGCACCCTCCAGGGGTCTTGGACTGAAGCTTTCTTT. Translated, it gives CASTLQGSWTEAFF.

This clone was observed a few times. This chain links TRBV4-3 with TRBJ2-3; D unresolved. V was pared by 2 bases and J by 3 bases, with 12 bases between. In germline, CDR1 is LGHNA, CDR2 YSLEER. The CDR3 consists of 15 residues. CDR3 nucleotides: TGCGCCAGCAGCCAATTAGCATTTAGTACAGATACGCAGTATTTT. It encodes CASSQLAFSTDTQYF.

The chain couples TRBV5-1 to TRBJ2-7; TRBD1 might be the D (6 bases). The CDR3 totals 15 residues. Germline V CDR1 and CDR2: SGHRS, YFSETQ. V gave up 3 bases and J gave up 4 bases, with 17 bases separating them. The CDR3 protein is CASSWGQGVGYEQYF. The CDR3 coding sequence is TGCGCCAGCAGCTGGGGGCAGGGCGTCGGATACGAGCAGTACTTC.

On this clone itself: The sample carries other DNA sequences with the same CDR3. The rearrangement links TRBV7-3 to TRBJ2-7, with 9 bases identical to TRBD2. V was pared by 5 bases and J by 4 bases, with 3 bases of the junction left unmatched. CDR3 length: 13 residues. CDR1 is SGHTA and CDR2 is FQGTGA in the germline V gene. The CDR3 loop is CASSLTSGYEQYF. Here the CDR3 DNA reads TGTGCCAGCAGCCTGACTAGCGGATACGAGCAGTACTTC.

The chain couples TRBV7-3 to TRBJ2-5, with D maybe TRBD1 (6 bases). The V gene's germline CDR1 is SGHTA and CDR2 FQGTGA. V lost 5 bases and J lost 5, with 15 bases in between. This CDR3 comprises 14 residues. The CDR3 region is CASSPTGFGETQYF. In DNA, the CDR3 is TGTGCCAGCAGCCCAACAGGGTTTGGGGAGACCCAGTACTTC.

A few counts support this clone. The CDR3: CASSPHPTSVNEQYF. DNA for the CDR3: TGTGCCAGCAGCCCCCACCCAACTAGCGTCAACGAGCAGTACTTC. The chain carries TRBV28 and TRBJ2-7; 7 bases are shared with TRBD2. Germline CDR1 is MDHEN and CDR2 is SYDVKM. CDR3 length equals 15 residues. V shed 6 bases and J 5 bases; nucleotides not matched to a gene: 13.

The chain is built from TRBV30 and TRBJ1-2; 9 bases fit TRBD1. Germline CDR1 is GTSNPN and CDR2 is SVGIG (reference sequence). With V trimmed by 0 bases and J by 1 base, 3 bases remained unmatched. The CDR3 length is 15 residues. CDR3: CAWSVGTGINYGYTF. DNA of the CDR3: TGTGCCTGGAGTGTAGGGACAGGGATTAACTATGGCTACACCTTC. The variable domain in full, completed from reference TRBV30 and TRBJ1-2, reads SQTIHQWPATLVQPVGSPLSLECTVEGTSNPNLYWYRQAAGRGLQLLFYSVGIGQISSEVPQNLSASRPQDRQFILSSKKLLLSDSGFYLCAWSVGTGINYGYTFGSGTRLTVV.

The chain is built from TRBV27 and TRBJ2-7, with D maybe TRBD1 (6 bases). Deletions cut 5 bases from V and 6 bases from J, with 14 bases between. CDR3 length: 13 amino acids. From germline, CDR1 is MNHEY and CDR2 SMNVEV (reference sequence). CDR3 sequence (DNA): TGTGCCAGCAGTCCAGACAGGCAGTTCGAGCAGTACTTC. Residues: CASSPDRQFEQYF.

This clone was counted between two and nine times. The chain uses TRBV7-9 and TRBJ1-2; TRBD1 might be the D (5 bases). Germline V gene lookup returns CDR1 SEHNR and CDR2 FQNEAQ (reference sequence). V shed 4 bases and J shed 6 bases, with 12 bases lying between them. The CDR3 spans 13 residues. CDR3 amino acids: CASSSPWGDGYTF. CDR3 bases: TGTGCCAGCAGCTCCCCCTGGGGCGATGGCTACACCTTC. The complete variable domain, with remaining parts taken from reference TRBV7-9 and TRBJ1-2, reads DTGVSQNPRHKITKRGQNVTFRCDPISEHNRLYWYRQTLGQGPEFLTYFQNEAQLEKSRLLSDRFSAERPKGSFSTLEIQRTEQGDSAMYLCASSSPWGDGYTFGSGTRLTVV.

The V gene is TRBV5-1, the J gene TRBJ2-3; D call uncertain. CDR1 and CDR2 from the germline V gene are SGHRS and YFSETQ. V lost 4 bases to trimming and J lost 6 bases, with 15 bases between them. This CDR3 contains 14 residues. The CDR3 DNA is TGCGCCAGCAGCGCCGGTAGTAAGTACGATACGCAGTATTTT. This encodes CASSAGSKYDTQYF. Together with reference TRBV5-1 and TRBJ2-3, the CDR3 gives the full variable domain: KAGVTQTPRYLIKTRGQQVTLSCSPISGHRSVSWYQQTPGQGLQFLFEYFSETQRNKGNFPGRFSGRQFSNSRSEMNVSTLELGDSALYLCASSAGSKYDTQYFGPGTRLTVL.

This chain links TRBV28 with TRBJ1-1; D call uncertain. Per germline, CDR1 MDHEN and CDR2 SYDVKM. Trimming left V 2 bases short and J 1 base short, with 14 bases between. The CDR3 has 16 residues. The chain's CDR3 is CASSLQGWAGNTEAFF. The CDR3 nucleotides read TGTGCCAGCAGTTTACAAGGTTGGGCAGGGAACACTGAAGCTTTCTTT.

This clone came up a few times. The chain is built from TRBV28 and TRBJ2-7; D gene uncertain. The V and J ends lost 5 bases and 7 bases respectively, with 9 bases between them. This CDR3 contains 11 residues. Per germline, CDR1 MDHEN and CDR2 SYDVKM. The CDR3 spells CASSPREEQYF. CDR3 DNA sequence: TGTGCCAGCAGTCCTCGCGAAGAGCAGTACTTC.

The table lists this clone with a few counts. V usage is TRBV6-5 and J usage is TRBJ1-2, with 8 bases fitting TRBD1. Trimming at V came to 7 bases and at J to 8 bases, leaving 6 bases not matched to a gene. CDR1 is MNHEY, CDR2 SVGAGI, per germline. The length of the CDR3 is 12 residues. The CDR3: CASIGQGAGYTF. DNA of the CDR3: TGTGCCAGCATCGGACAGGGCGCAGGCTACACCTTC.

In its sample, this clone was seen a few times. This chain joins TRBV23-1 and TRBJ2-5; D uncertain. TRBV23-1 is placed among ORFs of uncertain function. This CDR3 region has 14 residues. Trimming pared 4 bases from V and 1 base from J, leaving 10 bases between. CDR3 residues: CASSPNSFQETQYF. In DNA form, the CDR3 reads TGCGCCAGCAGTCCCAACTCATTCCAAGAGACCCAGTACTTC.

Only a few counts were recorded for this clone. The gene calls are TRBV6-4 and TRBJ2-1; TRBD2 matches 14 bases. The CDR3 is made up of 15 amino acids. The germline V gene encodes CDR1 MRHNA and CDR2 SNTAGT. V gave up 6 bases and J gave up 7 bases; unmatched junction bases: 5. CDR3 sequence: CASSRLAGGRNEQFF. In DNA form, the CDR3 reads TGTGCCAGCAGCCGACTAGCGGGAGGGCGAAATGAGCAGTTCTTC.